This record covers a single T cell receptor beta chain. Its antigen remains unidentified. CDR1 and CDR2 from the germline V gene are LGHNT and FRNRAP. This CDR3 contains 13 residues. V was pared by 6 bases and J by 10 bases, with 19 bases between. Through a sample-barcoded 5' primer and a J-beta primer mix, a second PCR was run for roughly 7 to 12 cycles. TCRdb itself ran the 5' RACE reads through MiXCR, one entry per CDR3 protein. Of over 600,000 distinct CDR3 sequences listed, roughly 43% are singletons. The source of the sample is a study of blood T cells in healthy people across ages. Notes on the study in general: Possibly, changes in expanded clonotypes were confounded because donor CMV status was unknown.

This sequence was found in a man older than 75 in good health. This chain connects TRBV12-5 to TRBJ2-7; weak D call: TRBD1 (6 bases). Sequences were obtained from blood. The CDR3: CASGIQGPEAQYF. Here the CDR3 DNA reads TGTGCTAGTGGGATACAGGGCCCCGAGGCCCAGTACTTC.